These 18 T cell receptor beta chains originate from one sample sequenced in a study of tumor and adjacent non-tumor tissue in lung cancer. The template was RNA from unsorted bulk tissue. TCRbeta libraries were built with three rounds of nested PCR, modified from ARM-PCR. One entry per CDR3 protein, called by TCRdb with MiXCR from the multiplex PCR reads. In the table there are over 100,000 distinct CDR3 sequences, approximately 71% of which are singletons. The material sequenced was lung tumor tissue. The receptors stem from a woman aged 55-70 years with non-small cell lung cancer.

With regard to this clonotype: This clone may be a read error of a much larger clone one base away. Written as DNA, the CDR3 is TGCGCCAGCAGCCAAGATCTACAGGGCTCCTACAATGAGGAGTTCTTC. Its protein product is CASSQDLQGSYNEEFF. The chain is built from TRBV4-3 and TRBJ2-1; D may be TRBD1 (6 bases). From germline, CDR1 is LGHNA and CDR2 YSLEER. The CDR3 runs 16 residues.

About this clonotype itself: One end of the junction varies from germline; a read error may be responsible. This sequence joins TRBV11-2 and TRBJ2-3; D ambiguous. The CDR3 extends over 15 amino acids. CDR1 and CDR2 (germline): SGHAT, FQNNGV. The CDR3 sequence is CASSIEPRNGNTQYF. Written as DNA, the CDR3 is TGTGCCAGCAGCATAGAGCCCCGAAATGGGAATACGCAGTATTTT.

The chain links TRBV6-1 to TRBJ1-5; no reliable D call. The germline V gene has CDR1 MNHNS and CDR2 SASEGT. The CDR3 runs to 15 residues. Trimming pared 6 bases from V and 11 bases from J, leaving 23 bases between. CDR3 nucleotide sequence: TGTGCCAGCAGCGAGACGGATGGCCCGATAGTGTCCCAGCATTTT. Encoded protein: CASSETDGPIVSQHF.

With regard to this clonotype: One junction end does not reproduce the germline sequence, and a read error may be involved. This chain links TRBV10-3 with TRBJ1-1; 9 nucleotides line up with TRBD1. CDR1 ENHRY and CDR2 SYGVKD come from the germline V gene. This CDR3 has 17 residues. The DNA of the CDR3 is TGTGCTATCAATAACAGGGGGCGCGGGGGCATGAACACTGAAGCTTTCTTT. Protein sequence: CAINNRGRGGMNTEAFF.

In regard to this clonotype: One junction end disagrees with the germline gene, perhaps due to a read error. The rearrangement joins TRBV4-3 to TRBJ1-1; no definite D call. Germline assignment: CDR1 LGHNA and CDR2 YSLEER. This CDR3 contains 14 residues. This CDR3 is CASSLDGSNSEAFF. The DNA for the CDR3 is TGCGCAAGCAGCCTAGACGGCTCTAACTCTGAAGCTTTCTTT.

The V call is TRBV6-2 or TRBV6-3, the J call TRBJ2-7; a possible D gene is TRBD2 (6 bases). Trimming took 9 bases from V and 4 from J, leaving 19 bases between them. This CDR3 region has 14 residues. CDR1 is MNHEY and CDR2 is SVGEGT in the germline V gene. CDR3 sequence: CASSGGRGPYEQYF. The CDR3, as DNA: TGTGCCAGTAGCGGAGGAAGGGGACCTTACGAGCAGTACTTC.

This chain joins TRBV10-3 and TRBJ2-1, with D hard to call. CDR1 and CDR2 from the germline V gene are ENHRY and SYGVKD. This CDR3 has 11 residues. Trimming removed 4 bases from V and 10 bases from J, with 8 bases in between. CDR3 bases: TGTGCCATCAGTGCGCGCCAGGAGCAGTTCTTC. Its protein product is CAISARQEQFF.

In its sample, this clonotype was seen a few times. The chain is built from TRBV19 and TRBJ1-1; D is ambiguous. Germline-derived CDR1 and CDR2 are LNHDA and SQIVND (reference sequence). V lost 7 bases, J lost 1 base, and 13 bases lay in between. CDR3 length: 14 amino acids. DNA of the CDR3: TGTGCCAGTATCCCAGCTGATAGGAACACTGAAGCTTTCTTT. Translating gives CASIPADRNTEAFF. Combining the CDR3 with reference TRBV19 and TRBJ1-1 gives the whole variable domain DGGITQSPKYLFRKEGQNVTLSCEQNLNHDAMYWYRQDPGQGLRLIYYSQIVNDFQKGDIAEGYSVSREKKESFPLTVTSAQKNPTAFYLCASIPADRNTEAFFGQGTRLTVV.

Remarks on this clonotype: A much larger clone is a single base away; this may be a read error. The chain combines TRBV12-3 or TRBV12-4 with TRBJ2-1; D gene uncertain. CDR3 size: 14 residues. V lost 7 bases, J lost 11 bases, and 21 bases lay in between. In DNA form, the CDR3 reads TGTGCCAGCACCCCTAGGGCCAAGTACAACAAGCAGTTCTTC. Protein product: CASTPRAKYNKQFF.

A remark on this clonotype: Germline and junction disagree at one end, which may indicate a read error. This chain's CDR3 is CASSEPRKEAQYF. CDR3 sequence (DNA): TGTGCCAGCAGTGAGCCCAGGAAAGAGGCCCAGTACTTC. The chain carries TRBV6-1 and TRBJ2-5; D gene unclear. CDR3 length: 13 amino acids. CDR1 is MNHNS and CDR2 is SASEGT in the germline V gene.

This clonotype is a singleton in its sample. A read error may explain this, as a much larger clone is one base away. The rearrangement uses TRBV12-3 or TRBV12-4 and TRBJ2-1; unclear D gene. This CDR3 spans 13 amino acids. Trimming removed 6 bases at V and 3 bases at J, with 9 bases between. Here the CDR3 reads CASSKGFYNEQFF. The CDR3 coding sequence is TGTGCCAGCAGCAAAGGGTTCTACAATGAGCAGTTCTTC.

In regard to this clonotype: Since the CDR3 does not end with the conserved phenylalanine or tryptophan, this likely comes from a read error. This chain links TRBV20-1 with TRBJ2-3, with 8 nucleotides matching TRBD2. The V gene's germline CDR1 is DFQATT and CDR2 SNEGSKA (reference sequence). The length of the CDR3 is 17 residues. The V and J ends lost 0 bases and 2 bases, in that order; junction bases with no gene match: 10. CDR3 sequence reads: CSARDQLAVASTDTQYY. The CDR3 nucleotides are TGCAGTGCTAGAGATCAACTAGCGGTGGCTTCCACAGATACGCAGTATTAT.

The gene calls are TRBV28 and TRBJ2-7; 10 bases match TRBD2. The CDR3 length is 17 residues. The J segment lost 4 bases and the V segment lost 5 bases, leaving 14 bases of the junction unmatched. Per the germline V gene, CDR1 is MDHEN and CDR2 is SYDVKM. The CDR3 is CASSGRWASGSSYEQYF. The DNA of the CDR3 is TGTGCCAGCAGTGGTCGATGGGCTAGCGGGAGTTCATACGAGCAGTACTTC.

A word on this clonotype: Since a much larger clone is just one base distant, this may be a read error. The CDR3 ends on some other residue instead of the conserved phenylalanine or tryptophan, so this is likely a read error. The CDR3 sequence: CASGRTGQETQYL. The CDR3 DNA is TGCGCCAGCGGAAGGACAGGGCAAGAGACCCAGTACCTC. The V and J genes are TRBV10-1 and TRBJ2-5; 8 nucleotides agree with TRBD1. J gave up 2 bases and V 8 bases, and 4 bases lay outside the gene matches. The CDR3 consists of 13 residues. Per germline, CDR1 WNHNN and CDR2 SYGVQD (reference sequence).

In the case of this clonotype: A junction boundary mismatches the germline segment, possibly from a read error. The rearrangement uses TRBV11-3 and TRBJ2-2, with a possible D match to TRBD2 (5 bases). CDR1 is SGHNT, CDR2 YENEEA, per germline. The CDR3 has 14 residues. CDR3 sequence (DNA): TGTGCCAGCAGCCTGGCCTTGAGGACCGGGGAACTGTTTTTT. It translates to CASSLALRTGELFF.

Concerning this clonotype: Because it lacks the conserved phenylalanine or tryptophan at the end, this CDR3 is likely a read error. This chain connects TRBV11-2 to TRBJ1-4; 7 bases match TRBD1. Germline CDR1 SGHAT, CDR2 FQNNGV. This CDR3 has 14 residues. V dropped 8 bases and J dropped 11; count of bases not matched to a gene: 14. The CDR3 here is CASAPGTVPGKLFI. In nucleotides, the CDR3 is TGTGCCAGCGCTCCCGGGACAGTCCCAGGGAAACTGTTTATT.

The gene calls are TRBV11-2 and TRBJ1-5, with unresolved D. The V end lost 3 bases, the J end lost 6 bases, and 9 bases lay between the germline ends. Germline loops: CDR1 SGHAT, CDR2 FQNNGV. The CDR3 has 13 residues. The CDR3 sequence is CASSFQIGQPQHF. The DNA for the CDR3 is TGTGCCAGCAGCTTCCAGATTGGTCAGCCCCAGCATTTT. Complete variable domain (other parts from reference TRBV11-2 and TRBJ1-5): EAGVAQSPRYKIIEKRQSVAFWCNPISGHATLYWYQQILGQGPKLLIQFQNNGVVDDSQLPKDRFSAERLKGVDSTLKIQPAKLEDSAVYLCASSFQIGQPQHFGDGTRLSIL.

This sequence joins TRBV6-2 or TRBV6-3 and TRBJ2-1; D possibly corresponds to TRBD1 (5 bases). This CDR3 region has 18 residues. The germline V gene encodes CDR1 MNHEY and CDR2 SVGEGT. Trimming pared 3 bases from V and 11 bases from J, leaving 29 bases between. The CDR3 DNA follows: TGTGCCAGCAGTTATCTGCTCAGCCAAGGGCAGGGAATAGATAAGCAGTTCTTC. This encodes CASSYLLSQGQGIDKQFF.